The text below deals with one T cell receptor (beta chain). The data were obtained in a study of CD8 T cells in ankylosing spondylitis. TCRdb processed the 5' RACE reads anew with MiXCR; each CDR3 protein has one entry. This sample yields around 130,000 distinct CDR3 sequences, of which approximately 6.8% are seen a single time; more than 9% belongs to the top ten. V was clipped by 2 bases and J by 2 bases; unmatched bases: 6. Germline V gives CDR1 DFQATT, CDR2 SNEGSKA (reference sequence). The CDR3 covers 17 residues. Source material: blood, either unsorted or a sorted T cell fraction (not recorded which). This TCR came from a male donor with ankylosing spondylitis or in good health (not recorded which). The V call is TRBV20-1, the J call TRBJ2-1; TRBD2 agrees at 13 bases. CDR3 nucleotide sequence: TGCAGTGCTAGAACACTAGCGGGGGGGCCCCCCTACAATGAGCAGTTCTTC. It is translated as CSARTLAGGPPYNEQFF.